The 22 T cell receptor beta chains below were found in one sample sequenced in a study of CD8 T cells in Susac syndrome. Random hexamers were used to reverse transcribe roughly 0.5 to 1 ug of RNA. One entry per CDR3 protein results from TCRdb running MiXCR on the immunoSEQ multiplex PCR reads. The data show around 80,000 distinct CDR3 sequences, 95% to 97% seen once. Sequenced material: CD8+ T cells from PBMCs. The source is a human donor with Susac syndrome.

The chain recombines TRBV6-5 with TRBJ2-1; 7 bases line up with TRBD1. The CDR3 is 15 residues long. After removal of 2 bases from V and 2 bases from J, the junction contained 3 bases not matched to a gene. Germline V lookup: CDR1 MNHEY, CDR2 SVGAGI. CDR3: CASSYHRGPYNEQFF. CDR3 sequence (DNA): TGTGCCAGCAGTTACCACAGGGGTCCCTACAATGAGCAGTTCTTC.

This chain links TRBV20-1 with TRBJ2-1; either TRBD1 or TRBD2 may fit D (5 bases each). Germline V gene lookup returns CDR1 DFQATT and CDR2 SNEGSKA (reference sequence). The ends were cut back, 0 bases at V and 6 bases at J, with 12 bases in the middle. The CDR3 extends over 14 amino acids. CDR3: CSARDLRGLNEQFF. CDR3 DNA: TGCAGTGCTAGAGATTTGAGGGGTCTCAATGAGCAGTTCTTC.

V is TRBV28 and J is TRBJ2-5; no firm D call. This CDR3 contains 11 residues. With 3 bases removed from V and 8 bases from J, the gap between germline ends came to 7 bases. Germline V gene sequence: CDR1 MDHEN, CDR2 SYDVKM. In DNA form, the CDR3 reads TGTGCCAGCAGTTTTGGCCGTACCCAGTACTTC. Translating gives CASSFGRTQYF.

The chain couples TRBV7-3 to TRBJ2-4; TRBD2 might be the D (6 bases). This CDR3 has 13 residues. Per the germline V gene, CDR1 is SGHTA and CDR2 is FQGTGA. Between the trimmed V and J ends, which lost 2 bases and 8 bases, there was a span of 10 bases. Written as DNA, the CDR3 is TGTGCCAGCAGCTTAGTCCCGGGGGACATTCAGTACTTC. This gives the protein CASSLVPGDIQYF.

The chain couples TRBV24-1 to TRBJ2-6; D is possibly TRBD1 (5 bases). V dropped 3 bases and J dropped 2 bases, with 10 bases sitting between them. The germline gives CDR1 KGHDR, CDR2 SFDVKD. This CDR3 is built from 16 residues. DNA for the CDR3: TGTGCCACCAGTGATCGCAGGGCCCCTGGGGCCAACGTCCTGACTTTC. Translated: CATSDRRAPGANVLTF.

The chain has TRBV20-1 and TRBJ2-7, with no clear D. V gave up 1 base and J gave up 3 bases, with 10 bases separating them. There are 13 residues in the CDR3. In germline, CDR1 is DFQATT, CDR2 SNEGSKA (reference sequence). CDR3 amino acids: CSARAAADYEQYF. Written as DNA, the CDR3 is TGCAGTGCTAGAGCGGCAGCAGACTACGAGCAGTACTTC.

J is TRBJ1-3 and V is TRBV9, with D hard to call. The V end was cut by 3 bases, the J end by 3 bases, with 10 bases between. The CDR3 is 14 residues long. Germline V lookup: CDR1 SGDLS, CDR2 YYNGEE. The CDR3: CASSEEFLGNTIYF. The CDR3 DNA sequence: TGTGCCAGCAGCGAAGAGTTTCTTGGAAACACCATATATTTT.

The gene calls are TRBV29-1 and TRBJ2-5, with a possible D match to TRBD1 (6 bases). There are 14 residues in the CDR3. CDR1 and CDR2 from the germline V gene are SQVTM and ANQGSEA. This chain's CDR3 is CRAVSGGASETQYF. The CDR3 DNA follows: TGCAGAGCCGTTTCTGGGGGCGCTTCGGAGACCCAGTACTTC.

V gene TRBV7-9 combines with J gene TRBJ2-4; TRBD2 matches at 10 bases. V shed 2 bases and J 4 bases; nucleotides not matched to a gene: 5. This CDR3 is 16 amino acids long. In germline, CDR1 is SEHNR, CDR2 FQNEAQ (reference sequence). This chain's CDR3 is CASSLPRTSGKNIQYF. The CDR3 DNA follows: TGTGCCAGCAGCTTACCCCGGACTAGCGGAAAAAACATTCAGTACTTC.

The chain joins TRBV19 to TRBJ2-1; D perhaps matches TRBD2 (6 bases). The CDR3 covers 13 residues. V was clipped by 4 bases and J by 4 bases, with 8 bases between them. CDR1 LNHDA and CDR2 SQIVND come from the germline V gene (reference sequence). CDR3: CASSNGGYNEQFF. In DNA, the CDR3 is TGTGCCAGTAGTAACGGGGGTTACAATGAGCAGTTCTTC.

The rearrangement joins TRBV3-1 to TRBJ2-4, with D perhaps matching TRBD2 (5 bases). The V gene's germline CDR1 is LGHDT and CDR2 YNNKEL (reference sequence). CDR3 length: 13 residues. Trimming took 3 bases from V and 6 from J, leaving 9 bases between them. CDR3 in DNA: TGTGCCAGCAGCCAGGGGAGCGTAAACATTCAGTACTTC. Translation: CASSQGSVNIQYF.

The chain carries TRBV20-1 and TRBJ2-1; 11 bases line up with TRBD2. Germline V lookup: CDR1 DFQATT, CDR2 SNEGSKA (reference sequence). V trimming: 0 bases; J trimming: 7 bases; junction bases outside the gene matches: 11. The CDR3 is 17 residues long. The CDR3 DNA is TGCAGTGCTAGAGAGACTAGCGGGGTACTAGAGGCGAATGAGCAGTTCTTC. Protein: CSARETSGVLEANEQFF.

In this sample, this clonotype turned up once. The genes are TRBV3-1 and TRBJ2-1, with D perhaps matching TRBD1 or TRBD2 (5 bases each). Germline CDR1 reads LGHDT; CDR2 reads YNNKEL (reference sequence). The length of the CDR3 is 15 residues. Trimming shortened V by 0 bases and J by 9 bases, and 15 bases separated the two germline ends. CDR3 sequence reads: CASSQDGGVWAEQFF. CDR3 DNA: TGTGCCAGCAGCCAAGATGGGGGAGTCTGGGCTGAGCAGTTCTTC.

The gene calls are TRBV6-6 and TRBJ1-5; unclear D gene. The germline gives CDR1 MNHNY, CDR2 SVGAGI (reference sequence). CDR3 length: 15 residues. Trimming shortened V by 6 bases and J by 0 bases, and 12 bases separated the two germline ends. CDR3 in DNA: TGTGCCAGCAGCGAAGTAGACGGTAGCAATCAGCCCCAGCATTTT. Its translation: CASSEVDGSNQPQHF.

This clonotype has just one count. CDR3 sequence reads: CASSQELQSYEQYF. The CDR3 nucleotides read TGCGCCAGCAGCCAAGAGTTACAGTCATACGAGCAGTACTTC. The V gene is TRBV4-3, the J gene TRBJ2-7; D is unclear. The CDR3 has 14 amino acids. In germline, CDR1 is LGHNA, CDR2 YSLEER. Trimming took 0 bases from V and 4 from J, leaving 10 bases between them.

V is TRBV2 and J is TRBJ1-5; no firm D call. Between the trimmed V and J ends, which lost 4 bases and 0 bases, there was a span of 7 bases. The germline V gene has CDR1 SNHLY and CDR2 FYNNEI. This CDR3 has 14 residues. DNA for the CDR3: TGTGCCAGCAGTGGGACGTATAGCAATCAGCCCCAGCATTTT. It codes for CASSGTYSNQPQHF.

This clonotype appeared once. The chain combines TRBV29-1 with TRBJ2-1, with TRBD1 identical over 9 bases. Germline-derived CDR1 and CDR2 are SQVTM and ANQGSEA. CDR3 length equals 15 residues. V shed 5 bases and J 2 bases; nucleotides not matched to a gene: 7. For the CDR3, the DNA is TGCAGCGTTTGGGATGGACAGGGGACCTACAATGAGCAGTTCTTC. It is translated as CSVWDGQGTYNEQFF.

This clonotype has only one observation. The V gene is TRBV7-9, the J gene TRBJ2-3, with a possible D match to TRBD2 (5 bases). Trimming removed 6 bases at V and 0 bases at J, with 10 bases between. The germline CDR1 and CDR2 sequences are SEHNR and FQNEAQ (reference sequence). The CDR3 is made up of 14 amino acids. CDR3 residues: CASRRASSTDTQYF. The CDR3 DNA is TGTGCCAGCAGGCGGGCTTCCAGCACAGATACGCAGTATTTT.

This clonotype was seen just once. The rearrangement joins TRBV20-1 to TRBJ1-5; 9 nucleotides match TRBD1. Per germline, CDR1 DFQATT and CDR2 SNEGSKA (reference sequence). CDR3 length: 14 residues. V shed 3 bases and J 8 bases; nucleotides not matched to a gene: 8. This chain's CDR3 is CSASRQGVNEPQHF. CDR3 in DNA: TGCAGTGCTAGTAGACAGGGGGTAAACGAGCCCCAGCATTTT.

The rearrangement uses TRBV7-2 and TRBJ1-1, with D uncertain. The CDR3 has 15 residues. Deletions cut 5 bases from V and 1 base from J, with 14 bases between. Germline CDR1 SGHTA, CDR2 FQGNSA. CDR3: CASSLIFSQNTEAFF. The DNA for the CDR3 is TGTGCCAGCAGCCTGATTTTCAGCCAGAACACTGAAGCTTTCTTT.

The chain recombines TRBV25-1 with TRBJ2-1, with D hard to call. The CDR3 extends over 12 amino acids. Germline CDR1 is MGHDK and CDR2 is SYGVNS. Between the trimmed V and J ends, which lost 5 bases and 5 bases, there was a span of 7 bases. The CDR3 loop is CASSIRDNEQFF. The CDR3 bases are TGTGCCAGCAGTATCCGGGACAATGAGCAGTTCTTC.

This chain links TRBV15 with TRBJ1-2; D not resolved. The CDR3 has 14 amino acids. Per germline, CDR1 LNHNV and CDR2 YYDKDF (reference sequence). The V end was cut by 4 bases, the J end by 5 bases, with 14 bases between. CDR3 DNA sequence: TGTGCCACCAGCATTGACAAGGCGGGTTATGGCTACACCTTC. This gives the protein CATSIDKAGYGYTF.